The 23 T cell receptor beta chains in this list originate from one sample, sequenced in a study of human T cells and chemical hapten exposure. The time point denotes: patch test 3, about 24 weeks after DPC sensitization. Indicated treatment: therapeutic diphenylcyclopropenone sensitization with weekly scalp DPC. One entry per CDR3 protein results from TCRdb running MiXCR on the RACE reads. The repertoire includes 110,000 or so distinct CDR3 sequences, under 40% of them detected once, and roughly 2.7% sits in the top ten. Sample: whole blood, taken in connection with sensitization to the hapten diphenylcyclopropenone (DPC). These receptors were obtained from a man aged 40-50 years with alopecia areata. Some clones in this sample may be carry-over from other donors' samples.

This rearrangement joins TRBV6-2 or TRBV6-3 to TRBJ2-7; tentatively, D is TRBD1 or TRBD2 (5 bases each). V lost 8 bases and J 7 bases, leaving 12 bases between the germline ends. The germline CDR1 and CDR2 sequences are MNHEY and SVGEGT. The CDR3 consists of 11 residues. CDR3 DNA: TGTGCCAGCGAGGGGTTAGGGGAGCAGTACTTC. It encodes CASEGLGEQYF.

The chain uses TRBV2 and TRBJ2-3; TRBD1 or TRBD2 may be the D gene (5 bases each). V was pared by 7 bases and J by 5 bases, with 10 bases between. Germline values: CDR1 SNHLY, CDR2 FYNNEI. The CDR3 has 12 amino acids. The CDR3 sequence is CASINGGDTQYF. The CDR3 coding sequence is TGTGCCAGCATAAATGGGGGAGATACGCAGTATTTT. Drawing the rest from reference TRBV2 and TRBJ2-3, the complete variable domain is EPEVTQTPSHQVTQMGQEVILRCVPISNHLYFYWYRQILGQKVEFLVSFYNNEISEKSEIFDDQFSVERPDGSNFTLKIRSTKLEDSAMYFCASINGGDTQYFGPGTRLTVL.

This clonotype was observed a few times. The rearrangement links TRBV6-6 to TRBJ2-7; D is ambiguous. The CDR3 is 14 residues long. Germline values: CDR1 MNHNY, CDR2 SVGAGI (reference sequence). V lost 6 bases, J lost 3 bases, and 15 bases lay in between. This chain's CDR3 is CASRPTGRFYEQYV. CDR3 in DNA: TGTGCCAGCAGGCCAACTGGACGATTCTACGAGCAGTACGTC.

The chain has TRBV9 and TRBJ2-1, with 8 positions matching TRBD2. This CDR3 contains 17 residues. V shed 0 bases, J shed 1 base, and the junction held 6 bases outside the gene matches. The germline V gene encodes CDR1 SGDLS and CDR2 YYNGEE. The DNA of the CDR3 is TGTGCCAGCAGCGTAGGGGCCGGGACTAGGTCCTACAATGAGCAGTTCTTC. This gives the protein CASSVGAGTRSYNEQFF.

The CDR3 spells CASSPTTSSSETQYF. The CDR3 DNA reads as TGCGCCAGCAGCCCAACGACTAGCTCGTCAGAGACCCAGTACTTC. The chain is built from TRBV5-1 and TRBJ2-5; 7 bases agree with TRBD2. This CDR3 has 15 residues. Germline assignment: CDR1 SGHRS and CDR2 YFSETQ. V lost 4 bases to trimming and J lost 4 bases; unmatched junction nucleotides: 10.

The genes are TRBV28 and TRBJ1-2; 7 bases map to TRBD1. Unmatched junction bases numbered 2, after V lost 8 bases and J lost 2 bases. CDR3 size: 12 residues. Germline CDR1 and CDR2: MDHEN and SYDVKM. CDR3 bases: TGTGCCAGCGGGACAGTGAACTATGGCTACACCTTC. It translates to CASGTVNYGYTF.

The chain is built from TRBV12-3 or TRBV12-4 and TRBJ1-3; possible D gene TRBD1, 5 bases. V was pared by 4 bases and J by 0 bases, with 13 bases between. The CDR3 runs 16 residues. In nucleotides, the CDR3 is TGTGCCAGCAGTTCCGGGACGCGGAGCTCTGGAAACACCATATATTTT. Its protein product is CASSSGTRSSGNTIYF.

V usage is TRBV30 and J usage is TRBJ2-7, with 8 bases that match TRBD1. The CDR3 is 13 residues long. J gave up 2 bases and V 2 bases, and 2 bases lay outside the gene matches. Germline CDR1 and CDR2: GTSNPN and SVGIG (reference sequence). CDR3 protein: CAWSMGQAYEQYV. CDR3 bases: TGTGCCTGGAGTATGGGACAGGCCTACGAGCAGTACGTC.

The V and J genes are TRBV20-1 and TRBJ2-7; no reliable D call. V lost 5 bases and J 0 bases, leaving 8 bases between the germline ends. This CDR3 comprises 12 residues. The germline V gene encodes CDR1 DFQATT and CDR2 SNEGSKA (reference sequence). The CDR3 sequence is CSAGPDSYEQYF. CDR3 DNA: TGCAGTGCTGGACCAGACTCCTACGAGCAGTACTTC.

This sequence joins TRBV28 and TRBJ2-7, with D unclear. CDR1 and CDR2 from the germline V gene are MDHEN and SYDVKM. V lost 3 bases and J lost 4, with 4 bases in between. This CDR3 has 11 residues. The CDR3 nucleotides read TGTGCCAGCAGTTTGGGATACGAGCAGTACGTC. It codes for CASSLGYEQYV.

The DNA of the CDR3 is TGTGCCAGCAGCTTGGGACTAGCGGCCACAGATACGCAGTATTTT. Translating it yields CASSLGLAATDTQYF. V usage is TRBV5-5 and J usage is TRBJ2-3; TRBD2 aligns across 9 bases. The CDR3 extends over 15 amino acids. Per germline, CDR1 SGHKS and CDR2 YYEKEE (reference sequence). Losses at the gene ends were 0 bases for V and 2 bases for J; bases not matched to a gene: 1.

The rearrangement joins TRBV28 to TRBJ2-3, with a possible D match to TRBD2 (6 bases). Trimming removed 1 base at V and 4 bases at J, with 12 bases between. The germline V gene has CDR1 MDHEN and CDR2 SYDVKM. The length of the CDR3 is 15 residues. CDR3 DNA sequence: TGTGCCAGCAGTTTATTTTCGGGGGTGGCAGATACGCAGTATTTT. As protein: CASSLFSGVADTQYF.

This clonotype was observed a few times. The V gene is TRBV2, the J gene TRBJ2-5, with 10 positions matching TRBD2. This CDR3 comprises 16 residues. Per the germline V gene, CDR1 is SNHLY and CDR2 is FYNNEI. The junction had 3 bases not matched to a gene; V was cut back by 1 base and J by 1 base. The CDR3 spells CASSEEVAGGQETQYF. CDR3 DNA: TGTGCCAGCAGTGAAGAGGTAGCGGGAGGCCAAGAGACCCAGTACTTC.

In regard to this clonotype: An end of the junction differs from the germline gene, which may be a read error. V is TRBV20-1 and J is TRBJ1-4; 9 bases line up with TRBD1. Germline V CDR1 and CDR2: DFQATT, SNEGSKA (reference sequence). CDR3 length: 13 residues. CDR3 loop: CSARDRGSEKLFF. The CDR3 DNA follows: TGCAGTGCGAGAGACAGGGGGAGTGAAAAACTGTTTTTT.

This clonotype has only a few counts. This rearrangement joins TRBV7-6 to TRBJ2-3, with TRBD2 identical over 7 bases. This CDR3 spans 17 amino acids. Germline lookup yields CDR1 SGHVS and CDR2 FNYEAQ. The ends lost 3 bases at V and 1 base at J; junction bases unmatched: 10. CDR3 bases: TGTGCCAGCAGCTTTAGTCAGCGGGATTTGGGCACAGATACGCAGTATTTT. It is translated as CASSFSQRDLGTDTQYF.

This clonotype came up a few times. The chain carries TRBV7-9 and TRBJ1-2, with D perhaps matching TRBD1 (6 bases). The CDR3 loop spans 14 amino acids. Trimming removed 5 bases from V and 4 bases from J, with 14 bases in between. Germline CDR1 SEHNR, CDR2 FQNEAQ (reference sequence). CDR3 in DNA: TGTGCCAGCAGCACCCAACAGGGAATCTATGGCTACACCTTC. It yields the protein CASSTQQGIYGYTF.

This clonotype has a handful of counts. The rearrangement links TRBV6-2 or TRBV6-3 to TRBJ2-1; 9 nucleotides agree with TRBD2. Germline CDR1 reads MNHEY; CDR2 reads SVGEGT. The CDR3 loop spans 15 amino acids. V trimming: 2 bases; J trimming: 7 bases; junction bases outside the gene matches: 6. CDR3 DNA sequence: TGTGCCAGCAGTTACCTACTAGCGGGTGGAAATGAGCAGTTCTTC. Protein product: CASSYLLAGGNEQFF.

The chain combines TRBV3-1 with TRBJ2-1, with 9 positions matching TRBD2. The CDR3 is 13 residues long. Looked up from germline, CDR1 is LGHDT and CDR2 is YNNKEL (reference sequence). V was clipped by 5 bases and J by 6 bases; unmatched bases: 2. The CDR3 spells CASSMTSGNEQFF. CDR3 DNA: TGTGCCAGCAGCATGACTAGCGGCAATGAGCAGTTCTTC.

This sequence joins TRBV19 and TRBJ1-5; 10 positions match TRBD1. J was trimmed by 6 bases and V by 5 bases; bases with no gene match: 10. CDR3 size: 16 residues. Germline assignment: CDR1 LNHDA and CDR2 SQIVND (reference sequence). The CDR3 loop reads CASSPPGQGNIQPQHF. The CDR3, as DNA: TGTGCCAGTAGTCCCCCGGGACAGGGGAATATTCAGCCCCAGCATTTT.

The chain joins TRBV6-5 to TRBJ2-7; a possible D gene is TRBD1 (5 bases). V gave up 5 bases and J gave up 3 bases, with 17 bases separating them. Per the germline V gene, CDR1 is MNHEY and CDR2 is SVGAGI. The CDR3 extends over 15 amino acids. In nucleotides, the CDR3 is TGTGCCAGCAGTGGTCAGGGTAAAAAGTACTACGAGCAGTACTTC. Translating gives CASSGQGKKYYEQYF.

This clonotype was recorded a few times. The chain recombines TRBV4-2 with TRBJ2-5; 7 nucleotides agree with TRBD2. CDR1 is LGHNA, CDR2 YNFKEQ, per germline. The CDR3 consists of 20 residues. The ends lost 1 base at V and 4 bases at J; junction bases unmatched: 21. DNA of the CDR3: TGTGCCAGCAGCCAAGTCTTCGGCTCGTCTGGGGGAGGGCCCTTAGAGACCCAGTACTTC. This gives the protein CASSQVFGSSGGGPLETQYF.

This clonotype was seen a few times. V and J are TRBV5-1 and TRBJ2-1; TRBD2 agrees at 13 bases. Germline CDR1 SGHRS, CDR2 YFSETQ. This CDR3 contains 16 residues. The V segment lost 1 base and the J segment 8 bases; nucleotides outside the gene matches: 6. CDR3 sequence: CASSLPLAGGYDEQFF. CDR3 DNA: TGCGCCAGCAGCTTGCCACTAGCGGGAGGGTACGATGAGCAGTTCTTC.

This clonotype was seen many times. The J gene is TRBJ1-2, the V gene TRBV10-3; D is possibly TRBD1 (6 bases). CDR1 is ENHRY and CDR2 is SYGVKD in the germline V gene. V lost 6 bases to trimming and J lost 7 bases, with 18 bases between them. The length of the CDR3 is 14 residues. The CDR3, as DNA: TGTGCCATCAGCATCCAGGGGAGTAATTCTGGCTACACCTTC. This sequence encodes CAISIQGSNSGYTF.